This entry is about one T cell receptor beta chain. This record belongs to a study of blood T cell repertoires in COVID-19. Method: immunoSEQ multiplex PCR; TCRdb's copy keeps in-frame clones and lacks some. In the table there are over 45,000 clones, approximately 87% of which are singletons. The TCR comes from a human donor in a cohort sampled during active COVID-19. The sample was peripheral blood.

CDR3 in amino acids: CASSRTGSYGYTF. CDR3 in DNA: TGTGCCAGCAGCCGGACAGGATCGTATGGCTACACCTTC. The chain joins TRBV6-5 to TRBJ1-2; 7 nucleotides agree with TRBD1. CDR1 MNHEY and CDR2 SVGAGI come from the germline V gene. J lost 5 bases, V lost 6 bases, and 6 bases had no gene match. The CDR3 is 13 amino acids.